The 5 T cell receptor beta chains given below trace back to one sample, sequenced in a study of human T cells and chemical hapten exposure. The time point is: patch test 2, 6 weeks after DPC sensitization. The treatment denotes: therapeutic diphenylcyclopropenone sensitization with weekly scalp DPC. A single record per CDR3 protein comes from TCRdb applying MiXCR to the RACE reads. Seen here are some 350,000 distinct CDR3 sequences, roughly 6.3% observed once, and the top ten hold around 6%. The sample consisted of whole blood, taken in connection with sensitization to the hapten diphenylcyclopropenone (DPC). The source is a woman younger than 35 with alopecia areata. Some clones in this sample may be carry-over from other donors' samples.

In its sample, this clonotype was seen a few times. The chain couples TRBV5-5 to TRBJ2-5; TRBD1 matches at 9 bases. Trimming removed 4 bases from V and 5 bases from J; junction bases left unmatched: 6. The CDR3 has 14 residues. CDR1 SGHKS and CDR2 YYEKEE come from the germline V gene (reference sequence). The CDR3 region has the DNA TGTGCCAGCAGCCGCGGGACAGGGCCGGAGACCCAGTACTTC. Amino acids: CASSRGTGPETQYF.

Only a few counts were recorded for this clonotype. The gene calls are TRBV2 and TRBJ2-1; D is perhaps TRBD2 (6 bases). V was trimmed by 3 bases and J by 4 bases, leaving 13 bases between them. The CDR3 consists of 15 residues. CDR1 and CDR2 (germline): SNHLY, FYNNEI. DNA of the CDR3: TGTGCCAGCAGTGACGGCGGGGCGCCGTACAATGAGCAGTTCTTC. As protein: CASSDGGAPYNEQFF.

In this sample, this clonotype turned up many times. The CDR3 bases are TGTGCCAGCAGCCAAACGGACGGGTGGATTAATGAGCAGTTCTTC. This translates into CASSQTDGWINEQFF. J is TRBJ2-1 and V is TRBV7-9, with D uncertain. The germline V gene encodes CDR1 SEHNR and CDR2 FQNEAQ (reference sequence). Trimming shortened V by 5 bases and J by 7 bases, and 18 bases separated the two germline ends. The CDR3 runs to 15 residues.

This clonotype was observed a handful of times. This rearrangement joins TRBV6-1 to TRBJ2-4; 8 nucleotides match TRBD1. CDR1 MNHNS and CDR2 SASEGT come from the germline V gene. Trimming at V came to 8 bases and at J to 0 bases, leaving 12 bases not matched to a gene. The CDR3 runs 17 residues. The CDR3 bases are TGTGCCAGCTCCCCATACCTGGGACAGGTAGCCAAAAACATTCAGTACTTC. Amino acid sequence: CASSPYLGQVAKNIQYF.

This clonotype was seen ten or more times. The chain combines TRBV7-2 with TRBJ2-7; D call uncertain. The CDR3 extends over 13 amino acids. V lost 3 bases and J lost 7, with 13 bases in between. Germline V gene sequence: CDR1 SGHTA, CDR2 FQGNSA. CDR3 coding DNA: TGTGCCAGCAGCTTGGCCGTATCCTTGGAGCAGTACTTC. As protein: CASSLAVSLEQYF.